These T cell receptor beta chains were read from a single sample in a study of blood T cell repertoires in COVID-19. Data came from immunoSEQ multiplex PCR; TCRdb stores just in-frame clones and leaves some out. The sample has about 250,000 clones; approximately 89% are singletons. The sequenced sample was peripheral blood. These receptors came from a woman between 25 and 40 years old with COVID-19, enrolled during active disease. Each CDR3 is given without its conserved first and last residue. Clone size is given for some rows only: seen once, a few or many times, or a class if the clone is expanded.

. | TRBJ1-6 | TRBV4-3 | ASSQGLTGSYNSPLH
. | TRBJ2-2 | TRBV6-2/TRBV6-3 | ASSSGVSGRANTGELF
. | TRBJ1-2 | TRBV27 | ASSLTREGYGYT
. | TRBJ2-7 | TRBV2 | ASSVGGLSYEQY
few | TRBJ2-7 | TRBV19 | ASSIRAGGDSYEQY
. | TRBJ2-2 | TRBV28 | ASSSRQGAGELF
. | TRBJ2-1 | TRBV5-1 | ASSLAQGGSYNEQF
. | TRBJ1-1 | TRBV28 | ASSLLADTEAF
. | TRBJ2-1 | TRBV11-1 | ASSPAGQGRDEQF
once | TRBJ1-6 | TRBV7-8 | ASSTQGAGNSPLH
. | TRBJ2-1 | TRBV28 | ASIQTHEGNNEQF
once | TRBJ1-2 | TRBV6-5 | ASTGNRGGYGYT
. | TRBJ2-2 | TRBV19 | ATARRPSGSTAGELF
. | TRBJ2-2 | TRBV11-3 | ASTEWGGGTGELF
once | TRBJ2-1 | TRBV30 | AWTESGRLPGGEQF
once | TRBJ1-1 | TRBV6-5 | ASSPLDKNTEAF
. | TRBJ1-1 | TRBV7-2 | ASSFIGHRNTEAF
. | TRBJ2-7 | TRBV28 | ASTDQGTGIEQY
. | TRBJ1-1 | TRBV5-4 | ASSLDRGSEAF
. | TRBJ1-1 | TRBV27 | AIREGENTEAF
. | TRBJ2-5 | TRBV12-2 | ASRLARTEDTIRETQY
once | TRBJ1-6 | TRBV18 | ASSPPSDSSRRDSPLH
. | TRBJ2-5 | TRBV5-6 | ASKGLTRETQY
. | TRBJ1-6 | TRBV7-9 | ASSLGGLNSPLH
. | TRBJ2-7 | TRBV6-5 | ASSYGTSGVGEQY
. | TRBJ2-2 | TRBV19 | ASSTGTGGTGELF
. | TRBJ1-4 | TRBV4-1 | ASSHPGVLGEKLF
. | TRBJ1-3 | TRBV11-3 | ASSFSISGNTIY
once | TRBJ2-3 | TRBV6-5 | ASSLLAGVSTDTQY
. | TRBJ1-4 | TRBV28 | ASSRTREKLF
. | TRBJ1-5 | TRBV7-2 | ASSLSGGANQPQH
. | TRBJ2-7 | TRBV18 | ASSRGQGITYEQY
. | TRBJ1-2 | TRBV7-6 | ASSSVGDVVYGYT
. | TRBJ1-4 | TRBV7-2 | ASSERPGTNEKLF
few | TRBJ1-1 | TRBV19 | ASSLTVNTEAF
. | TRBJ2-5 | TRBV7-9 | ASRVPGQGETQY
. | TRBJ1-1 | TRBV28 | ASSSRSFPRMNTEAF
. | TRBJ2-7 | TRBV11-2 | ASSSTGGLNYEQY
. | TRBJ2-4 | TRBV5-1 | ASSLGRTIAKNIQY
. | TRBJ2-7 | TRBV27 | ASTLRRTSGALTYEQY
. | TRBJ2-3 | TRBV12-2 | ASRLATETDTQY
once | TRBJ1-6 | TRBV6-5 | ASSYLARVVSPLH
. | TRBJ1-2 | TRBV5-1 | ASSFSASYNYGYT
few | TRBJ2-2 | TRBV2 | ASSLTSLDYGELF